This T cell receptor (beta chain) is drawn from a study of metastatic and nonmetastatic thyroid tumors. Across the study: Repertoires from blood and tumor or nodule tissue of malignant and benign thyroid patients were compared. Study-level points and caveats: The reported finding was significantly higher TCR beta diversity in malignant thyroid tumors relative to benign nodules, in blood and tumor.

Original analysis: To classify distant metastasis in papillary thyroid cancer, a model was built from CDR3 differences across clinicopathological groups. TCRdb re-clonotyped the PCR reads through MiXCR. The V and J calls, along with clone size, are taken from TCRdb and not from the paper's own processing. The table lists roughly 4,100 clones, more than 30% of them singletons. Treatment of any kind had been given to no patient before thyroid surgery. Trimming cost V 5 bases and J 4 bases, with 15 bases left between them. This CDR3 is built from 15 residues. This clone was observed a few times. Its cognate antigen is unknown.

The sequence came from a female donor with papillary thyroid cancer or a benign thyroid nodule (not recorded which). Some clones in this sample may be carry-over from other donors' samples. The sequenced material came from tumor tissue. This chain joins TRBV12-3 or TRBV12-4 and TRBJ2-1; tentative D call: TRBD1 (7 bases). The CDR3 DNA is TGTGCCAGCAGTCCGCGGGACAGAAGATACAATGAGCAGTTCTTC. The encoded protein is CASSPRDRRYNEQFF.